What follows describes a single T cell receptor (beta chain). The antigen is not known. This entry comes from a study of identical twins. Notes on the study in general: Interpretation of the results relied on cross-sectional statistical analysis and not on following the same donors.

TCRdb reprocessed the 5' RACE reads with MiXCR, giving one entry per CDR3 protein. The repertoire consists of approximately 680,000 distinct CDR3 sequences, with under 8.5% occurring once and the leading ten covering roughly 1.5%. The data were also submitted as part of a second study, on yellow fever vaccine responses in identical twins.

This TCR derives from a woman between 18 and 29 years old in good health. The sample comprised PBMCs.

The CDR3, as DNA: TGTGCCAGCAGCTATCCCTTTAACACCGGGGAGCTGTTTTTT. Protein sequence: CASSYPFNTGELFF. This chain uses TRBV5-6 with TRBJ2-2; D not certain. The CDR3 runs 14 residues. V lost 3 bases and J 2 bases, leaving 8 bases between the germline ends. CDR1 SGHDT and CDR2 YYEEEE come from the germline V gene.